What follows is one T cell receptor (beta chain) and its context. Per the study methods: Estimation of nucleated cell counts was performed using reference gene primer amplification. The repertoire was sequenced with immunoSEQ multiplex PCR; TCRdb's copy has only in-frame clones and lacks some. For V, J and clone size, that table is used; D and trimming come from the DNA. The table includes 250,000 to 350,000 clones, about 91% detected once. The sample comes from a study of blood T cell repertoires in COVID-19. Looking at the study overall: T cells, B-cell-depleted T cells, or PBMCs supplied cDNA or gDNA.

Individuals drawn from under 30 US areas were about 18 to 89 years old. The CDR3 has 16 amino acids. V was cut by 6 bases and J by 0 bases, with 16 bases left in between. Germline V lookup: CDR1 MDHEN, CDR2 SYDVKM. The sequenced material came from PBMCs or T cells enriched from blood (not recorded which). This clonotype was obtained from a woman between 18 and 30 years old who had recovered from COVID-19. The rearrangement uses TRBV28 and TRBJ2-3; D is perhaps TRBD2 (7 bases). The CDR3, as DNA: TGTGCCAGCAGACAGGGAGGGACCTCTAGCACAGATACGCAGTATTTT. Encoded protein: CASRQGGTSSTDTQYF.